Each of the 22 T cell receptor beta chains below was sequenced from the same sample in a study of molecular identifiers for immune sequencing clone quantification. TCRdb fed the PCR reads into MiXCR, producing one record per CDR3 protein. The table shows fewer than 30,000 distinct CDR3 sequences, with over 15% occurring only once. The sequenced sample was naive CD8+ T cells from blood, with Jurkat cell RNA spiked in. Subset in this sample: FACS-sorted CD8+CD4-CCR7+CD45RA+ naive T cells. The receptor source for this set is a human donor in good health. Some libraries in this study had Jurkat cell RNA spiked in.

Ten or more counts support this clonotype. The chain is built from TRBV27 and TRBJ2-7; 13 bases line up with TRBD2. The length of the CDR3 is 14 residues. CDR1 MNHEY and CDR2 SMNVEV come from the germline V gene (reference sequence). The V segment lost 5 bases and the J segment 2 bases; nucleotides outside the gene matches: 0. The CDR3 here is CASSGLAGAYEQYF. The CDR3 coding sequence is TGTGCCAGCAGTGGACTAGCGGGAGCCTACGAGCAGTACTTC.

This clonotype occurred many times. The V gene is TRBV9, the J gene TRBJ1-1; 9 bases match TRBD1. With 3 bases clipped from V and 5 bases from J, the junction kept 8 bases outside the gene matches. The germline V gene has CDR1 SGDLS and CDR2 YYNGEE. CDR3 length: 15 amino acids. This CDR3 reads CASSDSRQGGTEAFF. CDR3 in DNA: TGTGCCAGCAGCGACTCCCGACAGGGGGGGACTGAAGCTTTCTTT.

This clonotype has a count of ten or more. The chain is built from TRBV19 and TRBJ2-3; 9 nucleotides align to TRBD1. The ends lost 6 bases at V and 5 bases at J; junction bases unmatched: 6. The CDR3 sequence is 14 residues long. CDR1 and CDR2 (germline): LNHDA, SQIVND (reference sequence). The CDR3 region has the DNA TGTGCCAGTAGCATACAGGGGGCCGGAGATACGCAGTATTTT. It codes for CASSIQGAGDTQYF.

Ten or more counts support this clonotype. This chain links TRBV19 with TRBJ2-7; no firm D call. V was cut by 1 base and J by 0 bases, with 10 bases left in between. CDR1 is LNHDA and CDR2 is SQIVND in the germline V gene (reference sequence). This CDR3 contains 15 residues. CDR3 sequence: CASSIVYRNSYEQYF. CDR3 in DNA: TGTGCCAGTAGTATAGTTTACCGAAACTCCTACGAGCAGTACTTC.

This clonotype was observed once. The chain combines TRBV4-1 with TRBJ2-3, with 7 bases aligning to TRBD1. Trimming took 3 bases from V and 11 from J; bases not matched to a gene: 5. The CDR3 extends over 12 amino acids. CDR1 is MGHRA and CDR2 is YSYEKL in the germline V gene. CDR3 sequence: CASSQTRDRQYF. The CDR3 DNA follows: TGCGCCAGCAGCCAGACCCGGGACAGGCAGTATTTT.

The sample holds many counts of this clonotype. The chain uses TRBV11-2 and TRBJ2-7, with D possibly TRBD2 on 5 matching bases. The CDR3 covers 16 residues. Germline CDR1 is SGHAT and CDR2 is FQNNGV. The ends were cut back, 2 bases at V and 2 bases at J, with 16 bases in the middle. CDR3: CASSLWSGKRPYEQYF. The CDR3 nucleotides are TGTGCCAGCAGCTTATGGTCCGGGAAGCGCCCCTACGAGCAGTACTTC.

This clonotype has a count of ten or more. In DNA form, the CDR3 reads TGTGCCAGCAGTGAAGGTCAAGGCAGGGGCACCGGGGAGCTGTTTTTT. It specifies CASSEGQGRGTGELFF. The chain combines TRBV6-1 with TRBJ2-2; a weak D match, TRBD1 (6 bases). The length of the CDR3 is 16 residues. Germline V gene lookup returns CDR1 MNHNS and CDR2 SASEGT. V was cut by 1 base and J by 4 bases, with 13 bases left in between.

CDR3: CASSILGMDQPQHF. The CDR3, as DNA: TGTGCCAGTAGTATTCTGGGGATGGATCAGCCCCAGCATTTT. The J gene is TRBJ1-5, the V gene TRBV19; D remains ambiguous. V shed 3 bases and J shed 5 bases, with 11 bases lying between them. Germline loops: CDR1 LNHDA, CDR2 SQIVND (reference sequence). This CDR3 has 14 amino acids.

In its sample, this clonotype was seen many times. This chain joins TRBV19 and TRBJ2-5; D might be TRBD1 (5 bases). Deletions cut 3 bases from V and 5 bases from J, with 16 bases between. Germline values: CDR1 LNHDA, CDR2 SQIVND (reference sequence). CDR3 length: 15 amino acids. In DNA form, the CDR3 reads TGTGCCAGTAGTATCAGTACAGGTCTGAGGGAGACCCAGTACTTC. It is translated as CASSISTGLRETQYF.

This clonotype is classed as medium-sized. The rearrangement links TRBV7-3 to TRBJ2-3; 12 bases fit TRBD2. CDR1 is SGHTA, CDR2 FQGTGA, per germline. V lost 2 bases, J lost 3 bases, and 3 bases stayed unmatched. The CDR3 totals 16 residues. The CDR3 DNA reads TGTGCCAGCAGCTTACTAGCGGGAGGGAGGACAGATACGCAGTATTTT. This translates into CASSLLAGGRTDTQYF.

J is TRBJ1-4 and V is TRBV7-6; no firm D call. This CDR3 comprises 14 residues. Trimming took 1 base from V and 3 from J, leaving 6 bases between them. Germline V CDR1 and CDR2: SGHVS, FNYEAQ. The CDR3 reads CASSLGRANEKLFF. CDR3 DNA sequence: TGTGCCAGCAGCTTAGGAAGGGCTAATGAAAAACTGTTTTTT.

V usage is TRBV19 and J usage is TRBJ2-1; D tentatively fits TRBD1 or TRBD2 (7 bases each). Germline V CDR1 and CDR2: LNHDA, SQIVND (reference sequence). The CDR3 consists of 15 residues. Trimming took off 8 bases at V and 8 bases at J, with 22 bases between the two ends. CDR3: CASSSSGIQGDEQFF. The CDR3 region has the DNA TGTGCCAGTTCCTCTAGCGGAATCCAGGGGGATGAGCAGTTCTTC.

This chain connects TRBV2 to TRBJ2-3; 11 nucleotides match TRBD2. Per germline, CDR1 SNHLY and CDR2 FYNNEI. V lost 7 bases and J lost 2; bases outside the gene matches: 11. This CDR3 has 17 amino acids. CDR3 sequence reads: CASKLAGGLDITDTQYF. CDR3 sequence (DNA): TGTGCCAGCAAGCTAGCGGGGGGCCTGGACATCACAGATACGCAGTATTTT.

Worth noting for this clonotype: Possible read error: a much larger clone is one base away. The chain carries TRBV7-6 and TRBJ2-6; D may correspond to TRBD1 or TRBD2 (6 bases each). Germline loops: CDR1 SGHVS, CDR2 FNYEAQ. The CDR3 loop spans 19 amino acids. The germline V and J ends were trimmed by 5 bases and 0 bases, with 20 bases remaining between them. The CDR3 DNA follows: TGTGCCAGCAGCCGTTCCCTATGGGGGGACAACTCTGGGGCCAACGTCCTGACTTTC. Translation gives CASSRSLWGDNSGANVLTF.

This clonotype was seen a handful of times. V usage is TRBV5-1 and J usage is TRBJ1-1; possibly TRBD1 for D (6 bases). Germline values: CDR1 SGHRS, CDR2 YFSETQ. The V and J ends lost 5 bases and 3 bases respectively, with 20 bases between them. This CDR3 region has 16 residues. The CDR3 DNA follows: TGCGCCAGCAGTCCGGTTGGGGGCGCGAGGGACACTGAAGCTTTCTTT. Translated: CASSPVGGARDTEAFF.

This clonotype was recorded at least ten times. V gene TRBV11-1 combines with J gene TRBJ2-1; 7 bases match TRBD2. The CDR3 is 17 amino acids. The trim removed 4 bases at V and 3 bases at J, leaving 12 bases unmatched. In germline, CDR1 is SGHAT, CDR2 FQDESV (reference sequence). This chain's CDR3 is CASSSMLRDYYYNEQFF. CDR3 DNA: TGTGCCAGCAGCTCCATGCTCCGGGACTACTACTACAATGAGCAGTTCTTC.

This clonotype was seen a few times. This could be a read error, since a much larger clone is one nucleotide away. This chain links TRBV20-1 with TRBJ1-5, with 8 nucleotides matching TRBD1. Germline CDR1 reads DFQATT; CDR2 reads SNEGSKA (reference sequence). The CDR3 sequence is 14 residues long. V was pared by 1 base and J by 6 bases, with 5 bases of the junction left unmatched. The CDR3 protein is CSARGTGLSQPQHF. The CDR3, as DNA: TGCAGTGCTAGAGGGACAGGGCTGAGTCAGCCCCAGCATTTT.

In its sample, this clonotype was seen a few times. A single base separates this from a much larger clone, so it may be a read error. This chain connects TRBV29-1 to TRBJ2-3; D is unclear. The CDR3 has 15 amino acids. Germline CDR1 SQVTM, CDR2 ANQGSEA. V dropped 4 bases and J dropped 0 bases, with 14 bases sitting between them. CDR3 nucleotide sequence: TGCAGCGTTGTCGCCTTTACGCCTAGCACAGATACGCAGTATTTT. Protein sequence: CSVVAFTPSTDTQYF.

This clonotype was picked up many times. CDR3 amino acids: CASSSTGGPMNTEAFF. For the CDR3, the DNA is TGCGCCAGCAGCTCGACAGGGGGCCCCATGAACACTGAAGCTTTCTTT. The chain links TRBV4-1 to TRBJ1-1; 10 nucleotides match TRBD1. This CDR3 has 16 residues. Germline lookup yields CDR1 MGHRA and CDR2 YSYEKL. V dropped 5 bases and J dropped 0; count of bases not matched to a gene: 6.

The sample holds many counts of this clonotype. The chain is built from TRBV14 and TRBJ2-7; D is ambiguous. The CDR3 has 13 residues. V lost 2 bases, J lost 6 bases, and 11 bases lay in between. The germline V gene has CDR1 SGHDN and CDR2 FVKESK. Written as DNA, the CDR3 is TGTGCCAGCAGCCAATCCCGGGCCGGCGAGCAGTACTTC. Protein sequence: CASSQSRAGEQYF.

This clonotype was counted at least ten times. V gene TRBV2 combines with J gene TRBJ1-1; D possibly corresponds to TRBD1 (5 bases). The CDR3 is made up of 14 amino acids. Looked up from germline, CDR1 is SNHLY and CDR2 is FYNNEI. V was trimmed by 3 bases and J by 5 bases, leaving 13 bases between them. For the CDR3, the DNA is TGTGCCAGCAGTGAGGTGGGGCCCGGGACTGAAGCTTTCTTT. This codes for CASSEVGPGTEAFF. The whole variable domain, filled in from reference TRBV2 and TRBJ1-1, reads EPEVTQTPSHQVTQMGQEVILRCVPISNHLYFYWYRQILGQKVEFLVSFYNNEISEKSEIFDDQFSVERPDGSNFTLKIRSTKLEDSAMYFCASSEVGPGTEAFFGQGTRLTVV.

In its sample, this clonotype was seen many times. The chain recombines TRBV4-3 with TRBJ2-7, with no clear D. This CDR3 region has 14 residues. V was clipped by 0 bases and J by 2 bases, with 8 bases between them. The germline CDR1 and CDR2 sequences are LGHNA and YSLEER. The CDR3 DNA reads as TGCGCCAGCAGCCAAGATCGGTCAACCTACGAGCAGTACTTC. It is translated as CASSQDRSTYEQYF.